This is a list of T cell receptor beta chains from one sample in a study of OX40 agonist ivuxolimab in advanced cancers. Libraries were prepared by immunoSEQ multiplex PCR; TCRdb keeps only in-frame clonotypes and omits some of them. The table lists some 110,000 clones, roughly 92% of them singletons. Sequenced material: CD4+ or CD8+ T cells sorted from blood, taken in a trial of the OX40 agonist ivuxolimab. All receptors come from an adult with an advanced solid tumor such as melanoma, head and neck, liver or kidney cancer. The CDR3 runs from the conserved cysteine through the conserved F or W. The order of the fields is J gene, clone size, V gene, D gene, CDR3 protein, CDR3 DNA. D genes are given only for firm matches. Clone size is stated in some rows and not others, as once, few, many or a class when expanded.

TRBJ2-1 | once | TRBV9 | TRBD2 | CASSVGALAGADNEQFF | TGTGCCAGCAGCGTAGGGGCCTTAGCGGGAGCGGACAATGAGCAGTTCTTC
TRBJ1-5 | - | TRBV7-2 | - | CASSLGGAWDQPQHF | TGTGCCAGCAGCTTAGGAGGTGCTTGGGATCAGCCCCAGCATTTT
TRBJ2-2 | once | TRBV7-3 | - | CASSRNTGELFF | TGTGCCAGCAGCCGGAACACCGGGGAGCTGTTTTTT
TRBJ1-3 | once | TRBV10-3 | TRBD1 | CAIREGQGLSGNTIYF | TGTGCCATCAGGGAGGGACAGGGCCTCTCTGGAAACACCATATATTTT
TRBJ1-5 | - | TRBV28 | - | CASSLGEMSQHF | TGTGCCAGCAGTCTCGGGGAAATGTCCCAGCATTTT
TRBJ1-6 | - | TRBV7-2 | TRBD1 | CASSLRGTDNSPLHF | TGTGCCAGCAGCTTACGGGGGACAGATAATTCACCCCTCCACTTT
TRBJ1-2 | - | TRBV2 | - | CASSEGTSYGYTF | TGTGCCAGCAGTGAAGGGACATCTTATGGCTACACCTTC
TRBJ2-7 | - | TRBV4-1 | TRBD2 | CASSQGREGAYEQYF | TGCGCCAGCAGCCAAGGGCGGGAGGGGGCCTACGAGCAGTACTTC
TRBJ1-5 | - | TRBV6-1 | - | CASRGLGSSNQPQHF | TGTGCCAGCAGGGGGCTGGGTTCGAGCAATCAGCCCCAGCATTTT
TRBJ2-1 | - | TRBV27 | TRBD1 | CASRQGAYNEQFF | TGTGCCAGCAGGCAGGGGGCCTACAATGAGCAGTTCTTC
TRBJ2-2 | - | TRBV7-6 | - | CASSPAQGIGGELFF | TGTGCCAGCAGCCCTGCTCAGGGGATCGGCGGGGAGCTGTTTTTT
TRBJ2-7 | once | TRBV7-2 | - | CASSSSDSPYEQYF | TGTGCCAGCAGTTCCTCCGACAGTCCCTACGAGCAGTACTTC
TRBJ2-5 | - | TRBV5-4 | TRBD1 | CASSIRQGPETQYF | TGTGCCAGCAGCATCCGACAGGGCCCAGAGACCCAGTACTTC
TRBJ2-2 | - | TRBV19 | - | CASTSRGTVNTGELFF | TGTGCCAGTACCTCCCGCGGGACGGTTAACACCGGGGAGCTGTTTTTT
TRBJ2-7 | - | TRBV5-6 | TRBD1 | CASSLWDRAQGEQYF | TGTGCCAGCAGCTTGTGGGACAGGGCACAGGGCGAGCAGTACTTC
TRBJ1-4 | - | TRBV9 | - | CASSVGTANEKLFF | TGTGCCAGCAGCGTAGGGACAGCTAATGAAAAACTGTTTTTT
TRBJ2-7 | - | TRBV29-1 | TRBD1 | CSVELWETGDYEQYF | TGCAGCGTTGAATTGTGGGAGACAGGGGATTACGAGCAGTACTTC
TRBJ2-7 | - | TRBV28 | - | CASSRRGHSYEQYF | TGTGCCAGCAGTCGCAGGGGCCACTCCTACGAGCAGTACTTC
TRBJ1-5 | - | TRBV9 | - | CASSVDWDQPQHF | TGTGCCAGCAGCGTAGACTGGGATCAGCCCCAGCATTTT
TRBJ1-2 | - | TRBV7-2 | TRBD1 | CASSLVGGAGGYGYTF | TGTGCCAGCAGCTTAGTGGGAGGGGCAGGGGGCTATGGCTACACCTTC
TRBJ2-3 | - | TRBV7-9 | TRBD2 | CASSLVGGSDTQYF | TGTGCCAGCAGCTTAGTGGGGGGGTCAGATACGCAGTATTTT
TRBJ1-3 | - | TRBV7-2 | - | CASSPQQGGNTIYF | TGTGCCAGCAGCCCCCAACAGGGTGGAAACACCATATATTTT
TRBJ1-1 | - | TRBV5-1 | - | CASSPGQNTEAFF | TGCGCCAGCAGTCCGGGACAGAACACTGAAGCTTTCTTT
TRBJ1-1 | - | TRBV19 | - | CASRKTGQNTEAFF | TGTGCCAGTAGAAAAACAGGGCAGAACACTGAAGCTTTCTTT
TRBJ2-5 | - | TRBV28 | TRBD1 | CASSTGTAYQETQYF | TGTGCCAGCAGTACGGGGACAGCCTACCAAGAGACCCAGTACTTC
TRBJ1-1 | - | TRBV18 | TRBD1 | CASSSRTGNTEAFF | TGTGCCAGCTCTTCCCGGACAGGGAACACTGAAGCTTTCTTT
TRBJ2-7 | - | TRBV11-2 | TRBD2 | CASSPGKVAGTSYEQYF | TGTGCCAGCAGCCCGGGGAAGGTAGCGGGAACCTCCTACGAGCAGTACTTC
TRBJ2-7 | - | TRBV6-1 | TRBD1 | CASSEEDRVSLQYF | TGTGCCAGCAGTGAGGAGGACAGGGTCTCCCTGCAGTACTTC
TRBJ1-4 | - | TRBV4-1 | - | CASSQDRRGRANEKLFF | TGCGCCAGCAGCCAAGATCGGAGGGGGAGAGCCAATGAAAAACTGTTTTTT
TRBJ2-2 | - | TRBV28 | - | CASSLGEGELFF | TGTGCCAGCAGCCTAGGGGAGGGGGAGCTGTTTTTT
TRBJ2-3 | few | TRBV25-1 | - | CASSLVTDTQYF | TGTGCCAGTTCATTAGTTACAGATACGCAGTATTTT
TRBJ2-3 | - | TRBV7-2 | TRBD1 | CASSRGQGGADTQYF | TGTGCCAGCAGCCGCGGACAGGGTGGGGCAGATACGCAGTATTTT
TRBJ1-3 | - | TRBV7-9 | TRBD1 | CASSRYSLTGAPGNTIYF | TGTGCCAGCAGCCGATACTCTTTGACAGGGGCCCCTGGAAACACCATATATTTT
TRBJ1-2 | - | TRBV28 | - | CASSPGAITSLNYGYTF | TGTGCCAGCAGCCCAGGGGCCATTACCAGTCTAAACTATGGCTACACCTTC
TRBJ1-5 | - | TRBV6-5 | - | CASSKGTASGQPQHF | TGTGCCAGCAGTAAAGGGACGGCCTCCGGCCAGCCCCAGCATTTT
TRBJ1-4 | - | TRBV28 | - | CASSLRGGATNEKLFF | TGTGCCAGCAGTCTGCGGGGGGGCGCAACTAATGAAAAACTGTTTTTT
TRBJ1-1 | - | TRBV6-5 | TRBD1 | CASSSGQGGGTEAFF | TGTGCCAGCAGTTCCGGACAGGGTGGGGGCACTGAAGCTTTCTTT
TRBJ2-3 | - | TRBV2 | TRBD1 | CASSDDRGSTDTQYF | TGTGCCAGCAGTGACGACAGGGGAAGCACAGATACGCAGTATTTT
TRBJ1-5 | - | TRBV6-1 | - | CASREQEIYSNQPQHF | TGTGCCAGCAGAGAACAGGAGATCTATAGCAATCAGCCCCAGCATTTT
TRBJ1-5 | few | TRBV6-1 | - | CASSENGLRNQPQHF | TGTGCCAGCAGTGAGAATGGTTTACGAAATCAGCCCCAGCATTTT
TRBJ2-5 | - | TRBV19 | - | CASSIGGETQYF | TGTGCCAGTAGTATAGGGGGAGAGACCCAGTACTTC
TRBJ1-2 | once | TRBV14 | - | CASSQHQGRGGYTF | TGTGCCAGCAGCCAACATCAGGGTCGTGGAGGCTACACCTTC
TRBJ2-1 | - | TRBV19 | TRBD2 | CASSIGGREEVF | TGTGCCAGTAGTATTGGCGGGAGGGAGGAGGTCTTC
TRBJ2-1 | - | TRBV9 | TRBD2 | CASTPSKTSGSSYNEQFF | TGTGCCAGCACACCTTCGAAGACTAGCGGGAGCTCCTACAATGAGCAGTTCTTC
TRBJ1-5 | - | TRBV27 | - | CASSSRQPSNQPQHF | TGTGCCAGCAGTTCGAGACAACCTAGCAATCAGCCCCAGCATTTT
TRBJ1-3 | - | TRBV19 | - | CASSGRGSYGNTIYF | TGTGCCAGTAGTGGGCGGGGGTCGTACGGAAACACCATATATTTT
TRBJ2-5 | - | TRBV10-1 | - | CASGGGLQETQYF | TGCGCCAGCGGTGGGGGGCTCCAAGAGACCCAGTACTTC
TRBJ2-7 | once | TRBV27 | TRBD2 | CASSLSPRLAGGTYEQYF | TGTGCCAGCAGTTTATCCCCCCGGCTAGCGGGAGGCACCTACGAGCAGTACTTC
TRBJ1-5 | - | TRBV19 | - | CASTTLLTGKNQPQHF | TGTGCCAGTACTACTTTGCTTACAGGGAAGAATCAGCCCCAGCATTTT
TRBJ1-4 | - | TRBV5-1 | - | CASSLAQGHEKLFF | TGCGCCAGCAGCTTGGCCCAGGGGCATGAAAAACTGTTTTTT
TRBJ1-1 | few | TRBV28 | - | CASSLSNTEAFF | TGTGCCAGCAGTTTATCCAACACTGAAGCTTTCTTT
TRBJ1-6 | - | TRBV4-3 | - | CASSLPGIGSPLHF | TGCGCCAGCAGCCTCCCAGGCATCGGTTCACCCCTCCACTTT
TRBJ1-6 | - | TRBV2 | - | CASSETVEGSLHF | TGTGCCAGCAGTGAGACAGTGGAGGGGTCCCTCCACTTT
TRBJ2-1 | - | TRBV28 | - | CASKSGSGNEQFF | TGTGCCAGCAAGTCCGGTTCAGGGAATGAGCAGTTCTTC
TRBJ2-5 | - | TRBV7-9 | - | CASSPGVYRMAETQYF | TGTGCCAGCAGCCCGGGGGTCTATAGGATGGCCGAGACCCAGTACTTC
TRBJ2-3 | - | TRBV18 | TRBD2 | CASSPSGSTDTQYF | TGTGCCAGCTCACCTAGCGGGAGCACAGATACGCAGTATTTT
TRBJ2-7 | - | TRBV5-6 | TRBD1 | CASSLVWDRGPYEQYF | TGTGCCAGCAGCTTGGTGTGGGACAGGGGGCCCTACGAGCAGTACTTC
TRBJ1-2 | - | TRBV5-5 | - | CASSLYGEPYGYTF | TGTGCCAGCAGCTTGTACGGGGAACCCTATGGCTACACCTTC
TRBJ2-5 | - | TRBV6-6 | - | CASSYGGLEETQYF | TGTGCCAGCAGTTACGGGGGGCTGGAGGAGACCCAGTACTTC